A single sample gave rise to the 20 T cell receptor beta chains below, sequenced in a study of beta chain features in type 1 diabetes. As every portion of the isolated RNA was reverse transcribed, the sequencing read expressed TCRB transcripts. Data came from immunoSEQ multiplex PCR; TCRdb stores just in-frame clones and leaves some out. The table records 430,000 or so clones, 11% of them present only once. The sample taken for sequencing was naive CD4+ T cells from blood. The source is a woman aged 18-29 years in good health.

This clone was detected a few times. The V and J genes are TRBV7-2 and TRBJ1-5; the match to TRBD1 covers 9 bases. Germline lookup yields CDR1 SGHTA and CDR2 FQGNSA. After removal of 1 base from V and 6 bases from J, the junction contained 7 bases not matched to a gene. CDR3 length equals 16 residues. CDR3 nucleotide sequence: TGTGCCAGCAGCTTAGTAGGAGGACAGGGGACTCAGCCCCAGCATTTT. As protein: CASSLVGGQGTQPQHF.

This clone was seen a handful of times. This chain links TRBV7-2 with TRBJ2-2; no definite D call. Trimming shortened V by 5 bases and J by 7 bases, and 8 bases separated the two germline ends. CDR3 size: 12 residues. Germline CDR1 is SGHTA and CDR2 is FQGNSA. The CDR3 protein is CASSLSVGELFF. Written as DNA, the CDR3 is TGTGCCAGCAGCCTTTCTGTCGGGGAGCTGTTTTTT.

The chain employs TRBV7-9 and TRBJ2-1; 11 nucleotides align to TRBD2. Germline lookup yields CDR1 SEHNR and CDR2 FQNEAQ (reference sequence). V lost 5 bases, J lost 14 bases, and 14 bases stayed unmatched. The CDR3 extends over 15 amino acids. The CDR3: CASSSLRLAGNSKFF. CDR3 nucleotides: TGTGCCAGCAGCAGCTTAAGACTAGCGGGAAATAGTAAGTTCTTC. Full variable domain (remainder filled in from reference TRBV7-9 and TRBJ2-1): DTGVSQNPRHKITKRGQNVTFRCDPISEHNRLYWYRQTLGQGPEFLTYFQNEAQLEKSRLLSDRFSAERPKGSFSTLEIQRTEQGDSAMYLCASSSLRLAGNSKFFGPGTRLTVL.

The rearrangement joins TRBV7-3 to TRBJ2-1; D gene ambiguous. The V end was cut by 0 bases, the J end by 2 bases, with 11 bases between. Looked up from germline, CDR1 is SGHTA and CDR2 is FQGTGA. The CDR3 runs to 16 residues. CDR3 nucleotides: TGTGCCAGCAGCTTAACGTGGAGCGCGACCTACAATGAGCAGTTCTTC. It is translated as CASSLTWSATYNEQFF.

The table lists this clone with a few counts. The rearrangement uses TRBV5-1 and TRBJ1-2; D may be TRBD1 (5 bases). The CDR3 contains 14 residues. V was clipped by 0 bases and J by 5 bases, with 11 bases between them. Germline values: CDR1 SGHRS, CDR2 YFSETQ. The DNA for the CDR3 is TGCGCCAGCAGCTTGGAGGGGATAAGATATGGCTACACCTTC. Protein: CASSLEGIRYGYTF.

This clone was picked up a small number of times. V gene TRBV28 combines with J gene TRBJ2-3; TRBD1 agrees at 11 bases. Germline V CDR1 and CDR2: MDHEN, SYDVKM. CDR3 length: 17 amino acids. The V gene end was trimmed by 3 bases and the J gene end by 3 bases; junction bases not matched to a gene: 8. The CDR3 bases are TGTGCCAGCAGTTTGCCCCGCGGACAGGGGGCGACAGATACGCAGTATTTT. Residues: CASSLPRGQGATDTQYF. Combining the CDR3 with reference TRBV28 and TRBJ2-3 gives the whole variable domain DVKVTQSSRYLVKRTGEKVFLECVQDMDHENMFWYRQDPGLGLRLIYFSYDVKMKEKGDIPEGYSVSREKKERFSLILESASTNQTSMYLCASSLPRGQGATDTQYFGPGTRLTVL.

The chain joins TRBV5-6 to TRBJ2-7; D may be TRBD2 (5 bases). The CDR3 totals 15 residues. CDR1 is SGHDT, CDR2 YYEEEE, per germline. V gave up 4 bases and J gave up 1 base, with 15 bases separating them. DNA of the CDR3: TGTGCCAGCAGCCCCAGGACCGCGGGTTCCTACGAGCAGTACGTC. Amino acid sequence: CASSPRTAGSYEQYV.

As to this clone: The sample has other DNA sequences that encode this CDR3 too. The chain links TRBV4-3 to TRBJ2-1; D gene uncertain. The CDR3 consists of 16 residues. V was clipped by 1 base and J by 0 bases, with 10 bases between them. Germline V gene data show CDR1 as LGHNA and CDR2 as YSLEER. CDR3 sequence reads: CASSQVGSSSYNEQFF. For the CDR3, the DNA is TGCGCCAGCAGCCAAGTCGGGTCATCCTCCTACAATGAGCAGTTCTTC.

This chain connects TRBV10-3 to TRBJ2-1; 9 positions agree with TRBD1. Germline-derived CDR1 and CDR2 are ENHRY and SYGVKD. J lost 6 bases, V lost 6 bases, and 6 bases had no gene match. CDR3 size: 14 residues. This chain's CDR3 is CAISSGTGLNEQFF. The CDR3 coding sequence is TGTGCCATCAGCTCTGGGACAGGGCTCAATGAGCAGTTCTTC.

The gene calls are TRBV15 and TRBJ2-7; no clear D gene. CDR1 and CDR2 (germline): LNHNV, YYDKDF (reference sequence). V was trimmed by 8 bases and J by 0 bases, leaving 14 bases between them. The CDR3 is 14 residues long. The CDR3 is CATLPGASSYEQYF. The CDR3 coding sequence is TGTGCCACCCTCCCGGGCGCGAGCTCCTACGAGCAGTACTTC.

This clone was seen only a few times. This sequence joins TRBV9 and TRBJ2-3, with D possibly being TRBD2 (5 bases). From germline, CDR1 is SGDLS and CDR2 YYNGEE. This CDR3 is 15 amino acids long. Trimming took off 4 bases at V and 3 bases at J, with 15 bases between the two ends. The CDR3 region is CASSLSVPETDTQYF. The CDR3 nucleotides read TGTGCCAGCAGCCTTAGCGTCCCGGAGACAGATACGCAGTATTTT.

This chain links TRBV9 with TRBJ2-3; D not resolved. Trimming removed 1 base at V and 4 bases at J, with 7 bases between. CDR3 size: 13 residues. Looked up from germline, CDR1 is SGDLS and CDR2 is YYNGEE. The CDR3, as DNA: TGTGCCAGCAGCGTAATTAGGCCAGATACGCAGTATTTT. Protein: CASSVIRPDTQYF.

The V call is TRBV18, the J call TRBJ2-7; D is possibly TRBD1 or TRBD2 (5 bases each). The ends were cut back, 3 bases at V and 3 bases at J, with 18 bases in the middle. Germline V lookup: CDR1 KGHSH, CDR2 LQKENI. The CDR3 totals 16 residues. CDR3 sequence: CASSPSRAGSFYEQYF. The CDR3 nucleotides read TGTGCCAGCTCACCTTCCAGGGCAGGGAGTTTCTACGAGCAGTACTTC.

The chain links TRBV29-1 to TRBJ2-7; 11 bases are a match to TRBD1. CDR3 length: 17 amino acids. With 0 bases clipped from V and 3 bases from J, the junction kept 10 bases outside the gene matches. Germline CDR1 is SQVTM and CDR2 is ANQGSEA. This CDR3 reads CSVEEPFTGTGGYEQYF. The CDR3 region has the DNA TGCAGCGTTGAAGAGCCGTTTACCGGGACAGGGGGCTACGAGCAGTACTTC.

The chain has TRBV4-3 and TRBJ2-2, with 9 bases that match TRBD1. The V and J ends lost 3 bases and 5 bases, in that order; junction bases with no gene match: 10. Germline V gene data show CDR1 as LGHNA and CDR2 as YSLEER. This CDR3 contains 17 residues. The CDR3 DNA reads TGCGCCAGCAGCCAGATTCCGGGACAGGGAAGGACCGGGGAGCTGTTTTTT. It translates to CASSQIPGQGRTGELFF.

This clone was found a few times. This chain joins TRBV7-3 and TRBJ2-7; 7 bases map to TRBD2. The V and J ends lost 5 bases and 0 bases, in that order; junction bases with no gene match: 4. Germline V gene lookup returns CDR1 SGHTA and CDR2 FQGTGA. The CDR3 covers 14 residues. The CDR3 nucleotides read TGTGCCAGCAGCCCAATAGCGGGCTCCTACGAGCAGTACGTC. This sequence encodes CASSPIAGSYEQYV.

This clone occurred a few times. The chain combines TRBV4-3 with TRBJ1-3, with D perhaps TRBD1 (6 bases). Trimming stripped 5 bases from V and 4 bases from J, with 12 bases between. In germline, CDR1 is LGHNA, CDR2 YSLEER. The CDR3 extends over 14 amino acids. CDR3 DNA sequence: TGCGCCAGCAGCGGAGGGACACCCGGAAACACCATATATTTT. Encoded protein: CASSGGTPGNTIYF.

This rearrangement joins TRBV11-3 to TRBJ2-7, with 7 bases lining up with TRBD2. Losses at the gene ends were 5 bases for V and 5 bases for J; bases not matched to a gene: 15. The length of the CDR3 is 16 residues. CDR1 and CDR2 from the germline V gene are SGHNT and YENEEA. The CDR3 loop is CASSAGLVRLLDEQYF. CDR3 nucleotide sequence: TGTGCCAGCAGCGCCGGACTAGTTCGCCTCCTGGACGAGCAGTACTTC. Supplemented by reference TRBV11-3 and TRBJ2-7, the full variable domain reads EAGVVQSPRYKIIEKKQPVAFWCNPISGHNTLYWYLQNLGQGPELLIRYENEEAVDDSQLPKDRFSAERLKGVDSTLKIQPAELGDSAVYLCASSAGLVRLLDEQYFGPGTRLTVT.

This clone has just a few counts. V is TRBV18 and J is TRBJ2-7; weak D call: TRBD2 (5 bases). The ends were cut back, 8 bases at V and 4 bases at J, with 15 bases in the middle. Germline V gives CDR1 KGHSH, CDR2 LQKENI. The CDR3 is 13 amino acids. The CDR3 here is CASNHGENYEQYF. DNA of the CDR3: TGTGCCAGCAACCACGGGGAAAATTACGAGCAGTACTTC.

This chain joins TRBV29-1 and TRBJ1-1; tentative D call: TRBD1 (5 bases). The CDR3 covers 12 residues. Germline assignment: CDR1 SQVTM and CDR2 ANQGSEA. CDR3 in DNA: TGCACCCCCATTCGGGGGGTTACTGAAGCTTTCTTT. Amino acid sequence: CTPIRGVTEAFF. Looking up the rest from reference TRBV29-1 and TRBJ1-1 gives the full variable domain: SAVISQKPSRDICQRGTSLTIQCQVDSQVTMMFWYRQQPGQSLTLIATANQGSEATYESGFVIDKFPISRPNLTFSTLTVSNMSPEDSSIYLCTPIRGVTEAFFGQGTRLTVV.